This T cell receptor beta chain was identified during a study of blood T cell repertoires in COVID-19. V lost 5 bases and J 4 bases, leaving 14 bases between the germline ends. The CDR3 covers 13 residues. The germline CDR1 and CDR2 sequences are SQVTM and ANQGSEA. TCRdb keeps only in-frame clones here, not all; method: immunoSEQ multiplex PCR. The data show 200,000 to 250,000 clones, around 82% seen once. The sequenced material came from PBMCs or T cells enriched from blood (not recorded which). This TCR was recovered from a man between 25 and 39 years old with acute COVID-19. This rearrangement joins TRBV29-1 to TRBJ1-2; maybe TRBD1 (6 bases). Here the CDR3 reads CSVQRGQIYGYTF. The DNA for the CDR3 is TGCAGCGTTCAAAGGGGACAAATCTATGGCTACACCTTC.